These T cell receptor beta chains were read from a single sample in a study of cytomegalovirus exposure and HLA in healthy donors. Repertoires were generated with immunoSEQ multiplex PCR, while TCRdb's copy carries only in-frame clones and drops some. The sample carries 90,000 to 150,000 clones, approximately 80% recorded once. The sequenced sample consisted of PBMCs. The source of these receptors is a woman aged 40 to 55 in good health and CMV-seronegative. The CDR3 runs from the conserved cysteine through the conserved F or W. The D gene is left open where the match is weak. The size of a clone is reported for some rows only, either as once, few or many, or as a class for expanded clones.

v_gene	abundance	d_gene	j_gene	CDR3nt	CDR3aa
TRBV7-9	.	TRBD2	TRBJ2-5	TGTGCCAGCAGCGAGGAGCGGGGGGCCGGAGAGACCCAGTACTTC	CASSEERGAGETQYF
TRBV7-6	.	TRBD2	TRBJ2-1	TGTGCCAGCAGCTTAGCATCAAAGACTAGCGGGGCCCCCAATGAGCAGTTCTTC	CASSLASKTSGAPNEQFF
TRBV7-2	.	TRBD1	TRBJ1-6	TGTGCCAGCAGCCAGACAGGGGAGTATTCACCCCTCCACTTT	CASSQTGEYSPLHF
TRBV10-2	.	.	TRBJ2-3	TGCGCCAGCAGTGAGTCGGCGGGATGGGGGACAGATACGCAGTATTTT	CASSESAGWGTDTQYF
TRBV5-1	.	TRBD2	TRBJ2-7	TGCGCCAGCAGCTTGGGAGGACTAGCGGCAACCTACGAGCAGTACTTC	CASSLGGLAATYEQYF
TRBV27	.	.	TRBJ1-5	TGTGCCAGCAGTTTATCGTCGGATCAGCCCCAGCATTTT	CASSLSSDQPQHF
TRBV15	.	TRBD2	TRBJ2-7	TGTGCCACCAGCAGATCGGGACTAGCGGGAGTTGACGAGCAGTACTTC	CATSRSGLAGVDEQYF
TRBV6-6	.	.	TRBJ2-5	TGTGCCAGCAGTGATGCTGTCGTCGGGGAGACCCAGTACTTC	CASSDAVVGETQYF
TRBV27	.	.	TRBJ2-7	TGTGCCAGCCGCTATAGGGGCCAGCAGTACTTC	CASRYRGQQYF
TRBV5-5	.	TRBD1	TRBJ2-2	TGTGCCAGCAGCCCATTAGGGGGCCCAAGCACCGGGGAGCTGTTTTTT	CASSPLGGPSTGELFF
TRBV7-3	.	TRBD2	TRBJ2-5	TGTGCCAGCAGCTTAACTGGGCCAGCGGGGGGGCCGGGGCCAGAGACCCAGTACTTC	CASSLTGPAGGPGPETQYF
TRBV11-1	.	TRBD2	TRBJ2-3	TGTGCCAGCAGCCCCCTCTTGGCTAGCGGGGGGGTGGATACGCAGTATTTT	CASSPLLASGGVDTQYF
TRBV10-3	.	.	TRBJ1-1	TGTGCCATCACTGGGCAGATGAACACTGAAGCTTTCTTT	CAITGQMNTEAFF
TRBV5-4	.	.	TRBJ2-2	TGTGCCAGCAGCTTGGTTAGCCCCGGCAACACCGGGGAGCTGTTTTTT	CASSLVSPGNTGELFF
TRBV18	.	TRBD1	TRBJ1-2	TGTGCCAGCTCACCACTGGGACAGGGGGCCTATGGCTACACCTTC	CASSPLGQGAYGYTF
TRBV5-1	once	TRBD2	TRBJ2-5	TGCGCCAGCAGCCTCGGGACTAACCAAGAGACCCAGTACTTC	CASSLGTNQETQYF
TRBV19	.	.	TRBJ1-6	TGTGCCAGTAGCAGTGACCCAATCCAGGGCTACTATAATTCACCCCTCCACTTT	CASSSDPIQGYYNSPLHF
TRBV4-2	.	.	TRBJ1-4	TGTGCCAGCAGCCAAGACCCGGGGGCTAATGAAAAACTGTTTTTT	CASSQDPGANEKLFF
TRBV20-1	.	.	TRBJ1-1	TGCAGTGCTCGTGAAGCTTTCTTT	CSAREAFF
TRBV18	.	TRBD2	TRBJ2-1	TGTGCCAGCTCAACGCAGACTAGCGCCGAGCAGTTCTTC	CASSTQTSAEQFF
TRBV11-3	.	.	TRBJ1-3	TGTGCCAGCAGCTCACAGGGAGCTGGAAACACCATATATTTT	CASSSQGAGNTIYF
TRBV7-7	.	TRBD2	TRBJ2-1	TGTGCCAGCAGCTTATACGGGGGGGACAATGAGCAGTTCTTC	CASSLYGGDNEQFF
TRBV6-5	few	TRBD1	TRBJ2-7	TGTGCCATCGCAAGGGCAGGGGGATACGAGCAGTACTTC	CAIARAGGYEQYF
TRBV27	.	.	TRBJ2-1	TGTGCCAGCAGGCCTTACAGGGACAATGAGCAGTTCTTC	CASRPYRDNEQFF
TRBV28	.	.	TRBJ2-7	TGTGCCAGCAGTTTGTCTCTCCCCGAGCAGTACTTC	CASSLSLPEQYF
TRBV7-9	.	TRBD2	TRBJ2-2	TGTGCCAGCAGCTCGTTATCCTTAGCGGGACGGACCGGGGAGCTGTTTTTT	CASSSLSLAGRTGELFF
TRBV19	.	TRBD2	TRBJ2-1	TGTGCCAGTAGTACCCCGGGACTAGCGGGAGCTGGGGAGCAGTTCTTC	CASSTPGLAGAGEQFF
TRBV2	.	TRBD1	TRBJ1-5	TGTGCCAGCAGTGAATTACTAGGACAGGGGAGCATCTTCGGGAATCAGCCCCAGCATTTT	CASSELLGQGSIFGNQPQHF
TRBV6-6	.	TRBD1	TRBJ2-7	TGTGCCAGCAGTTACAAGGGGACAGGGGGCTACGAGCAGTACTTC	CASSYKGTGGYEQYF
TRBV6-6	.	.	TRBJ2-5	TGTGCCAGCAGTTTCGGCGGGTTCCAAGAGACCCAGTACTTC	CASSFGGFQETQYF
TRBV4-2	once	.	TRBJ2-1	TGTGCCAGCAGCCAAACCCTAAACGAACTCATTAGCTCCTACAATGAGCAGTTCTTC	CASSQTLNELISSYNEQFF
TRBV7-3	.	.	TRBJ2-1	TGTGCCAGCAGCTTCGGGGGTCCCGATGAGCAGTTCTTC	CASSFGGPDEQFF
TRBV2	.	TRBD2	TRBJ2-3	TGTGCCAGCAGTGGGGGTACTAGCGGGAGTTTTACAGATACGCAGTATTTT	CASSGGTSGSFTDTQYF
TRBV18	.	TRBD1	TRBJ2-1	TGTGCCAGCTCACCTAACTACGGGACAGGGCGTTACAATGAGCAGTTCTTC	CASSPNYGTGRYNEQFF
TRBV19	once	TRBD2	TRBJ2-2	TGTGCCAGTAGTCGGGCGGGAGCGAACACCGGGGAGCTGTTTTTT	CASSRAGANTGELFF
TRBV6-1	.	.	TRBJ1-2	TGTGCCAGCAGTGACCAGGGTTATGGCTACACCTTC	CASSDQGYGYTF
TRBV29-1	.	.	TRBJ1-3	TGCAGCGTTGAGGCAGGCTCTGGAAACACCATATATTTT	CSVEAGSGNTIYF
TRBV9	.	TRBD2	TRBJ2-1	TGTGCCAGCAGCGTAGCTAGCGGGAGGGTTAATGAGCAGTTCTTC	CASSVASGRVNEQFF
TRBV11-3	.	.	TRBJ1-1	TGTGCCAGCAGCTCCGCAGGGAACCGACCCATGAACACTGAAGCTTTCTTT	CASSSAGNRPMNTEAFF
TRBV4-2	.	TRBD2	TRBJ2-2	TGTGCCAGCAGCCAAGAAGCTAGCGGGGGCCTGAACACCGGGGAGCTGTTTTTT	CASSQEASGGLNTGELFF
TRBV6-1	few	TRBD1	TRBJ1-1	TGTGCCAGCAGGCAGGGGGCGCCGGGCACTGAAGCTTTCTTT	CASRQGAPGTEAFF
TRBV7-8	.	TRBD1	TRBJ2-1	TGTGCCAGCAGCTTAAGGACAGGGGACCCTTACAATGAGCAGTTCTTC	CASSLRTGDPYNEQFF
TRBV11-2	.	TRBD1	TRBJ2-6	TGTGCCAGCAGCTCATGGGACAGCTCTGGGGCCAACGTCCTGACTTTC	CASSSWDSSGANVLTF
TRBV19	.	.	TRBJ1-4	TGTGCCAGTAGTCGGGGGTTAGTTGAAAAACTGTTTTTT	CASSRGLVEKLFF
TRBV5-6	.	TRBD2	TRBJ2-7	TGTGCCAGCAGCGCCTTCGGGACTAGCGGGGGGTACGAGCAGTACTTC	CASSAFGTSGGYEQYF
TRBV27	.	.	TRBJ1-2	TGTGCCAGCAGTCCGACAGGATCTACCTATGGCTACACCTTC	CASSPTGSTYGYTF
TRBV30	.	.	TRBJ1-1	TGTGCCTGGAGTAAACGGGGCACTGAAGCTTTCTTT	CAWSKRGTEAFF
TRBV7-9	.	.	TRBJ2-2	TGTGCCAGCAGCTTCGCGACCGGGGAGCTGTTTTTT	CASSFATGELFF
TRBV7-3	.	TRBD2	TRBJ2-7	TGTGCCAGCAGCTTAGGCCTAGCGGGGGTCTACGAGCAGTACTTC	CASSLGLAGVYEQYF
TRBV30	few	.	TRBJ1-1	TGTGCCTGGAGACAGATGAACACTGAAGCTTTCTTT	CAWRQMNTEAFF
TRBV11-2	.	.	TRBJ1-1	TGTGCCAGCAGCTTAGTCGGCCCGGGCACTGAAGCTTTCTTT	CASSLVGPGTEAFF
TRBV28	.	TRBD2	TRBJ2-7	TGTGCCAGCAGTTCATTCGGACTAGCGGGCGCCTACGAGCAGTACTTC	CASSSFGLAGAYEQYF
TRBV29-1	.	TRBD1	TRBJ1-2	TGCAGCGTTGAAGATCTTAGCCAGGGGGCCAAGGGCTACACCTTC	CSVEDLSQGAKGYTF
TRBV7-2	.	.	TRBJ2-4	TGTGCCAGCAGCTTTTTATCCCCTACCACCGCCAAAAACATTCAGTACTTC	CASSFLSPTTAKNIQYF
TRBV5-6	.	TRBD2	TRBJ2-1	TGTGCCAGCAGCTTGGTTGGGACTAGCGCCGATGAGCAGTTCTTC	CASSLVGTSADEQFF
TRBV28	.	TRBD1	TRBJ1-5	TGTGCCAGCAGTTTAGGGACAGTGGGCAATCAGCCCCAGCATTTT	CASSLGTVGNQPQHF
TRBV29-1	.	.	TRBJ1-1	TGCAGCGTTGTAGAGCGGCAGACGAACACTGAAGCTTTCTTT	CSVVERQTNTEAFF
TRBV18	.	.	TRBJ2-7	TGTGCCAGCTCACCGGAACGGAGCTCCTACGAGCAGTACTTC	CASSPERSSYEQYF
TRBV6-5	.	.	TRBJ2-1	TGTGCCAGCAGTTTTGAGAGATCCTACAATGAGCAGTTCTTC	CASSFERSYNEQFF